A selection of T cell receptor beta chains follows, all from one sample in a study of T-cell memory formation after mild COVID-19. One entry per CDR3 protein results from TCRdb running MiXCR on the 5' RACE reads. The data show approximately 260,000 distinct CDR3 sequences, around 15% seen once. Sequencing was done on a sample of PBMCs or a T cell subset sorted from them (not recorded which). Receptors were obtained from a man between 18 and 29 years old who had mild COVID-19 (a few samples of this study predate the infection). Cell type and time point are not known. Both conserved end residues are part of each CDR3. Each record gives: J gene, V gene, D gene, clone size, CDR3 DNA, CDR3 protein. The D gene is left open where the match is weak. Clone sizes are given selectively: once, few, many, or a class where the clone is expanded.

j_gene: TRBJ2-2; v_gene: TRBV7-8; d_gene: TRBD2; abundance: NA; CDR3nt: TGTGCCAGCAGCCCGAGACTAGCGGGGGGCCCGGACACCGGGGAGCTGTTTTTT; CDR3aa: CASSPRLAGGPDTGELFF
j_gene: TRBJ2-1; v_gene: TRBV12-3/TRBV12-4; d_gene: TRBD1; abundance: few; CDR3nt: TGTGCCAGCAGTGCCGGACAGGGGATCTACAATGAGCAGTTCTTC; CDR3aa: CASSAGQGIYNEQFF
j_gene: TRBJ1-5; v_gene: TRBV4-1; d_gene: TRBD1; abundance: NA; CDR3nt: TGCGCCAGCAGCGCCGGACAGGACCATAGCAATCAGCCCCAGCATTTT; CDR3aa: CASSAGQDHSNQPQHF
j_gene: TRBJ2-3; v_gene: TRBV7-2; d_gene: NA; abundance: NA; CDR3nt: TGTGCCAGCAGCTACCGGGTCCCCGATACGCAGTATTTT; CDR3aa: CASSYRVPDTQYF
j_gene: TRBJ2-5; v_gene: TRBV27; d_gene: NA; abundance: NA; CDR3nt: TGTGCCAGCAGGGGGATCCAAGAGACCCAGTACTTC; CDR3aa: CASRGIQETQYF
j_gene: TRBJ1-1; v_gene: TRBV27; d_gene: NA; abundance: NA; CDR3nt: TGTGCCAGCAGTTCAAAGGCAGGGTTCCCTGAAGCTTTCTTT; CDR3aa: CASSSKAGFPEAFF
j_gene: TRBJ2-5; v_gene: TRBV9; d_gene: NA; abundance: NA; CDR3nt: TGTGCCAGCAGCGGTCGCTTAGGGCTTTTGGAAGAGACCCAGTACTTC; CDR3aa: CASSGRLGLLEETQYF
j_gene: TRBJ1-6; v_gene: TRBV5-1; d_gene: NA; abundance: NA; CDR3nt: TGCGCCAGCCGCCGGGCCGGGACTGTATCTTCACCCCTCCACTTT; CDR3aa: CASRRAGTVSSPLHF
j_gene: TRBJ2-3; v_gene: TRBV6-2/TRBV6-3; d_gene: NA; abundance: few; CDR3nt: TGTGCCAGCAAAGCCACCGGCACAGATACGCAGTATTTT; CDR3aa: CASKATGTDTQYF
j_gene: TRBJ2-5; v_gene: TRBV7-2; d_gene: TRBD1; abundance: NA; CDR3nt: TGTGCCAGCAGCATCCCGACAGGGATAAGGGGAGAGACCCAGTACTTC; CDR3aa: CASSIPTGIRGETQYF
j_gene: TRBJ1-4; v_gene: TRBV4-3; d_gene: NA; abundance: few; CDR3nt: TGCGCCAGCAGCCAAGGTGTATCCTCCCTCGGGGAAAAACTGTTTTTT; CDR3aa: CASSQGVSSLGEKLFF
j_gene: TRBJ2-3; v_gene: TRBV7-9; d_gene: TRBD1; abundance: many; CDR3nt: TGTGCCAGCAGCGGGACAGGGTCCACAGATACGCAGTATTTT; CDR3aa: CASSGTGSTDTQYF
j_gene: TRBJ2-1; v_gene: TRBV4-2; d_gene: TRBD2; abundance: many; CDR3nt: TGTGCCAGCAGCCAAGAGAAGTCGGGGGGTCCGTACAATGAGCAGTTCTTC; CDR3aa: CASSQEKSGGPYNEQFF
j_gene: TRBJ2-5; v_gene: TRBV11-2; d_gene: NA; abundance: NA; CDR3nt: TGTGCCAGCAGCCAAGGGGGGTCGCAATGGACCCAGTACTTC; CDR3aa: CASSQGGSQWTQYF
j_gene: TRBJ2-1; v_gene: TRBV4-1; d_gene: TRBD1; abundance: NA; CDR3nt: TGCGCCAGCAGCCAAGGACAGGGGAAAAGCTCCTACAATGAGCAGTTCTTC; CDR3aa: CASSQGQGKSSYNEQFF
j_gene: TRBJ1-2; v_gene: TRBV27; d_gene: NA; abundance: NA; CDR3nt: TGTGCCAGCAGTTTCTTGGGGGGGCCCGGCTACACCTTC; CDR3aa: CASSFLGGPGYTF
j_gene: TRBJ2-1; v_gene: TRBV6-2/TRBV6-3; d_gene: NA; abundance: many; CDR3nt: TGTGCCAGCAGTTACTCCGGACAGTACTTGCAGTTCTTC; CDR3aa: CASSYSGQYLQFF
j_gene: TRBJ1-4; v_gene: TRBV5-6; d_gene: NA; abundance: many; CDR3nt: TGTGCCAGCAGCATCCTACAGCCACAGAATGAAAAACTGTTTTTT; CDR3aa: CASSILQPQNEKLFF
j_gene: TRBJ2-7; v_gene: TRBV2; d_gene: TRBD2; abundance: NA; CDR3nt: TGCTCGACAGTGACTAGCGGAACCTACGAGCAGTACTTC; CDR3aa: CSTVTSGTYEQYF
j_gene: TRBJ1-5; v_gene: TRBV19; d_gene: NA; abundance: NA; CDR3nt: TGTGCCAGTAGTATCGGGGGGTATCAGCCCCAGCATTTT; CDR3aa: CASSIGGYQPQHF
j_gene: TRBJ2-4; v_gene: TRBV6-2/TRBV6-3; d_gene: NA; abundance: few; CDR3nt: TGTGCCAGCAGTTACACTCAAACAGTTCAGTACTTC; CDR3aa: CASSYTQTVQYF
j_gene: TRBJ1-1; v_gene: TRBV3-1; d_gene: NA; abundance: NA; CDR3nt: TGTGCCAGCAGCCAATCTAGTGAAGCTTTCTTT; CDR3aa: CASSQSSEAFF
j_gene: TRBJ2-1; v_gene: TRBV20-1; d_gene: NA; abundance: NA; CDR3nt: TGCAGTGCTACAGCCGGGACCCTCAATGAGCAGTTCTTC; CDR3aa: CSATAGTLNEQFF
j_gene: TRBJ1-1; v_gene: TRBV5-1; d_gene: NA; abundance: few; CDR3nt: TGCGCCAGCAGCTTGGTTCCCGGGGGCACTGAAGCTTTCTTT; CDR3aa: CASSLVPGGTEAFF
j_gene: TRBJ1-6; v_gene: TRBV4-3; d_gene: NA; abundance: many; CDR3nt: TGCGCCAGCAGCCAAGATTGGTTGGGCGGGATCTCCTATAATTCACCCCTCCACTTT; CDR3aa: CASSQDWLGGISYNSPLHF
j_gene: TRBJ2-7; v_gene: TRBV6-5; d_gene: NA; abundance: few; CDR3nt: TGTGCCAGCAGTCGCGGGACGGGCGGCTACGAGCAGTACTTC; CDR3aa: CASSRGTGGYEQYF
j_gene: TRBJ1-4; v_gene: TRBV4-1; d_gene: NA; abundance: NA; CDR3nt: TGCGCCAGCAGCCAAGGGGGCTACAATGAAAAACTGTTTTTT; CDR3aa: CASSQGGYNEKLFF
j_gene: TRBJ1-1; v_gene: TRBV7-9; d_gene: NA; abundance: few; CDR3nt: TGTGCCAGCAGGGTAGGTTGGCGGGGGCCGCTCGGAAAGAACACTGAAGCTTTCTTT; CDR3aa: CASRVGWRGPLGKNTEAFF
j_gene: TRBJ2-2; v_gene: TRBV6-2/TRBV6-3; d_gene: NA; abundance: NA; CDR3nt: TGTGCCAGCAGTTCCCAGAGGGGATACACCGGGGAGCTGTTTTTT; CDR3aa: CASSSQRGYTGELFF
j_gene: TRBJ1-2; v_gene: TRBV29-1; d_gene: TRBD1; abundance: NA; CDR3nt: TGCAGCGTTCCGGGACAGGGTATCTATGGCTACACCTTC; CDR3aa: CSVPGQGIYGYTF
j_gene: TRBJ2-7; v_gene: TRBV6-6; d_gene: NA; abundance: many; CDR3nt: TGTGCCAGCAGCCCACAGAGAAAGGACGAGCAGTACTTC; CDR3aa: CASSPQRKDEQYF
j_gene: TRBJ1-4; v_gene: TRBV7-9; d_gene: NA; abundance: many; CDR3nt: TGTGCCAGCAGGCCAGCCGCAACTAATGAAAAACTGTTTTTT; CDR3aa: CASRPAATNEKLFF
j_gene: TRBJ1-5; v_gene: TRBV7-6; d_gene: NA; abundance: NA; CDR3nt: TGTGCCAGCAGGGCGGGACACAACGACAATCAGCCCCAGCATTTT; CDR3aa: CASRAGHNDNQPQHF
j_gene: TRBJ1-6; v_gene: TRBV7-2; d_gene: NA; abundance: many; CDR3nt: TGTGCCAGCAGCTTGCTAGGGGTCGGGGCCCTCCACTTT; CDR3aa: CASSLLGVGALHF
j_gene: TRBJ2-4; v_gene: TRBV7-9; d_gene: NA; abundance: few; CDR3nt: TGTGCCAGCAGCCACATCGACAAAGCCAAAAACATTCAGTACTTC; CDR3aa: CASSHIDKAKNIQYF
j_gene: TRBJ1-1; v_gene: TRBV19; d_gene: NA; abundance: NA; CDR3nt: TGTGCCAGTAGGGCGGAGGGGTGGAACACTGAAGCTTTCTTT; CDR3aa: CASRAEGWNTEAFF
j_gene: TRBJ1-2; v_gene: TRBV7-9; d_gene: NA; abundance: few; CDR3nt: TGTGCCAGCAGCTTTGGGGCAGGGACATTCGTTGGCTACACCTTC; CDR3aa: CASSFGAGTFVGYTF
j_gene: TRBJ1-2; v_gene: TRBV20-1; d_gene: TRBD1; abundance: NA; CDR3nt: TGCAGTGCCACACGGGACAGGGTCGGAGGTTTCTATGGCTACACCTTC; CDR3aa: CSATRDRVGGFYGYTF
j_gene: TRBJ2-4; v_gene: TRBV2; d_gene: NA; abundance: NA; CDR3nt: TGTGCCAGCAGTGAAGCGTACCGTAGGAAAAACAGTAAAAACATTCAGTACTTC; CDR3aa: CASSEAYRRKNSKNIQYF
j_gene: TRBJ2-3; v_gene: TRBV20-1; d_gene: NA; abundance: few; CDR3nt: TGCAGTGCCTTTCCTGCGGGAATAACAGATACGCAGTATTTT; CDR3aa: CSAFPAGITDTQYF
j_gene: TRBJ2-5; v_gene: TRBV28; d_gene: NA; abundance: many; CDR3nt: TGTGCCAGCAATGATTTGTTCAGGGCCCGAGAGACCCAGTACTTC; CDR3aa: CASNDLFRARETQYF
j_gene: TRBJ1-2; v_gene: TRBV6-6; d_gene: NA; abundance: NA; CDR3nt: TGTGCCAGCAGCTCCCCCGGGCGGTACTATGGCTACACCTTC; CDR3aa: CASSSPGRYYGYTF
j_gene: TRBJ1-4; v_gene: TRBV6-5; d_gene: TRBD1; abundance: few; CDR3nt: TGTGCCAGCAGTTCCGCCAGGGACAGGGGAAATGAAAAACTGTTTTTT; CDR3aa: CASSSARDRGNEKLFF
j_gene: TRBJ1-1; v_gene: TRBV5-5; d_gene: NA; abundance: few; CDR3nt: TGTGCCAGCAGCTTTTGGGGGGCGAACACTGAAGCTTTCTTT; CDR3aa: CASSFWGANTEAFF
j_gene: TRBJ1-6; v_gene: TRBV7-6; d_gene: TRBD1; abundance: few; CDR3nt: TGTGCCAGCTTCCCATCCCGGGACAGGAGCTCCTATAATTCACCCCTCCACTTT; CDR3aa: CASFPSRDRSSYNSPLHF
j_gene: TRBJ2-5; v_gene: TRBV5-4; d_gene: NA; abundance: few; CDR3nt: TGTGCCAGTAGACTAGACAGGACCCAAGAGACCCAGTACTTC; CDR3aa: CASRLDRTQETQYF
j_gene: TRBJ2-5; v_gene: TRBV7-3; d_gene: NA; abundance: many; CDR3nt: TGTGCCAGCAGCTTTGGCAGGGAAGAGACCCAGTACTTC; CDR3aa: CASSFGREETQYF
j_gene: TRBJ2-5; v_gene: TRBV5-1; d_gene: TRBD1; abundance: few; CDR3nt: TGCGCCAGCAGCTGGGACAGGGAGACCCAGTACTTC; CDR3aa: CASSWDRETQYF